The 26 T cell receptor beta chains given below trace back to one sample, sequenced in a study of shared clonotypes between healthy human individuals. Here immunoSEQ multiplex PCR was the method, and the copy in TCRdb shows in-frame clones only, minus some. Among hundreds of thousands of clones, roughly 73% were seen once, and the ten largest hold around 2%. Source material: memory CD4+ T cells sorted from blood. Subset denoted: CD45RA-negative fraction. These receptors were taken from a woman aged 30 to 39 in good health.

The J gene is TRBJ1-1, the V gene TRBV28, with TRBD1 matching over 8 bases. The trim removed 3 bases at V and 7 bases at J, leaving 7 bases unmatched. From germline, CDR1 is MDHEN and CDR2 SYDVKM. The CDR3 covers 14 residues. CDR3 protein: CASSFLVRGREAFF. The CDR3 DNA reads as TGTGCCAGCAGTTTTTTGGTCAGGGGGCGTGAAGCTTTCTTT. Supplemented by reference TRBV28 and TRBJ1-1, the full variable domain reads DVKVTQSSRYLVKRTGEKVFLECVQDMDHENMFWYRQDPGLGLRLIYFSYDVKMKEKGDIPEGYSVSREKKERFSLILESASTNQTSMYLCASSFLVRGREAFFGQGTRLTVV.

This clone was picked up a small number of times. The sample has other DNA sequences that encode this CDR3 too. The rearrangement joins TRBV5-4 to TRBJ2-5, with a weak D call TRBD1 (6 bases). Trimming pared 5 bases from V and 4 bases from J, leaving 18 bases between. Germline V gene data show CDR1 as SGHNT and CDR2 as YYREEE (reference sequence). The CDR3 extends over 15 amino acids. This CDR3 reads CASSLGAGPGETQYF. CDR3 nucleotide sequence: TGTGCCAGCAGTCTGGGGGCGGGCCCGGGAGAGACCCAGTACTTC.

The CDR3 nucleotides read TGTGCCAGCAGCTTTAATCCGGGACAGGGATCCTACGAGCAGTACTTC. This translates into CASSFNPGQGSYEQYF. The rearrangement joins TRBV11-2 to TRBJ2-7; 9 bases agree with TRBD1. The CDR3 spans 16 residues. Looked up from germline, CDR1 is SGHAT and CDR2 is FQNNGV. V was pared by 3 bases and J by 1 base, with 7 bases of the junction left unmatched.

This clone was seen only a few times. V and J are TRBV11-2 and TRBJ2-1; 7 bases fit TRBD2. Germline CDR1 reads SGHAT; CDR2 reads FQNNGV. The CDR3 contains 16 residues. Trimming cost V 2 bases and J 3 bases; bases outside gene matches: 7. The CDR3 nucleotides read TGTGCCAGCAGCTTAATTTGGTCTAGCGGCTACAATGAGCAGTTCTTC. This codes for CASSLIWSSGYNEQFF.

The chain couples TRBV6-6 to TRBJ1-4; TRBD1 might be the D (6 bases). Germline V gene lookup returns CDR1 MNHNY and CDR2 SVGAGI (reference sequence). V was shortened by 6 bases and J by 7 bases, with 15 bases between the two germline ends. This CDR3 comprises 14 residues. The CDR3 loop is CASSTQGSGEKLFF. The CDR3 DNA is TGTGCCAGCAGCACCCAGGGGAGCGGTGAAAAACTGTTTTTT.

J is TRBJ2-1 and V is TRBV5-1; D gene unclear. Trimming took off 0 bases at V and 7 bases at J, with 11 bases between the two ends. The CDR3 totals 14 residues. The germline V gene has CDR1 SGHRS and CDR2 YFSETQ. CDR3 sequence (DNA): TGCGCCAGCAGCTTGGGCCAACGGCCGAATGAGCAGTTCTTC. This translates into CASSLGQRPNEQFF.

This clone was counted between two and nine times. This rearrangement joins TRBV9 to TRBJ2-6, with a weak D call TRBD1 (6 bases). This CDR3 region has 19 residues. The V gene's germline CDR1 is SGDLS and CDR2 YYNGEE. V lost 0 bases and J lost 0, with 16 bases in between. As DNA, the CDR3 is TGTGCCAGCAGCGTAGGGTTGGGGGCAATTCACTCTGGGGCCAACGTCCTGACTTTC. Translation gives CASSVGLGAIHSGANVLTF.

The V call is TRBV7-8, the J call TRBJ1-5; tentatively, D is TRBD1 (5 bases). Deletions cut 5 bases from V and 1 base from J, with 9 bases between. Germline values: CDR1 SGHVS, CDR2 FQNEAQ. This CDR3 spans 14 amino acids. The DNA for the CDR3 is TGTGCCAGCAGCCCGGGACCGAGCAATCAGCCCCAGCATTTT. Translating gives CASSPGPSNQPQHF.

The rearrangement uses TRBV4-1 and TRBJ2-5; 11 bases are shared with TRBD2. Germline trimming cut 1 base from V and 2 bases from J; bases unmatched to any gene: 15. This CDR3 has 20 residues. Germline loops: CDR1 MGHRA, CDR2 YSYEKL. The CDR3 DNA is TGCGCCAGCAGCCAAGGTCTGAGGCCCGGGACTAGCGGATTACAAGAGACCCAGTACTTC. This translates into CASSQGLRPGTSGLQETQYF.

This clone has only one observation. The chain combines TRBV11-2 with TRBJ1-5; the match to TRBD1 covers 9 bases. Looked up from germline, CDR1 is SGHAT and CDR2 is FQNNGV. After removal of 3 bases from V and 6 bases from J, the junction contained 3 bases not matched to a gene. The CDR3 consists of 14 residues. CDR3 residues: CASSLDRGSQPQHF. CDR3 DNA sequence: TGTGCCAGCAGCTTGGACAGGGGATCTCAGCCCCAGCATTTT.

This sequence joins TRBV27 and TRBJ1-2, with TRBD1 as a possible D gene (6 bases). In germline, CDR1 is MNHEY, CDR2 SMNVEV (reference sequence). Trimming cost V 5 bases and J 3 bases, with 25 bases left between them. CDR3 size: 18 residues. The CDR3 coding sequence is TGTGCCAGCAGTCCAGCCCATCGGACAGAAAGGGGCGACTATGGCTACACCTTC. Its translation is CASSPAHRTERGDYGYTF.

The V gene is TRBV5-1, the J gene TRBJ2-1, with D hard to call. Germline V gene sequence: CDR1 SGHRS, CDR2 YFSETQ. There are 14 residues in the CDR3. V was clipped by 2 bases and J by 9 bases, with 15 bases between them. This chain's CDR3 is CASSFSQDAGEQFF. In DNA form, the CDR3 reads TGCGCCAGCAGCTTCAGCCAAGACGCAGGTGAGCAGTTCTTC.

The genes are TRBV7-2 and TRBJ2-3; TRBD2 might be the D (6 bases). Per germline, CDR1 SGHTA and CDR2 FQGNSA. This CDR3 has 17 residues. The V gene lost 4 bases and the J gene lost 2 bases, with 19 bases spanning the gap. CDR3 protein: CASSSNVLASPTDTQYF. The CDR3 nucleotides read TGTGCCAGCAGCTCCAATGTACTAGCTTCACCCACAGATACGCAGTATTTT. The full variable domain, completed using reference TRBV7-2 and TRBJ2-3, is GAGVSQSPSNKVTEKGKDVELRCDPISGHTALYWYRQSLGQGLEFLIYFQGNSAPDKSGLPSDRFSAERTGGSVSTLTIQRTQQEDSAVYLCASSSNVLASPTDTQYFGPGTRLTVL.

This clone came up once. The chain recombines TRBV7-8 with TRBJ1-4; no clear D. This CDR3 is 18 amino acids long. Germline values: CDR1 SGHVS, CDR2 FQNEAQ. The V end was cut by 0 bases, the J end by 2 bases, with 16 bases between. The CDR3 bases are TGTGCCAGCAGCTTAGCTGCACAGCCGCTGGTGACTAATGAAAAACTGTTTTTT. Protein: CASSLAAQPLVTNEKLFF.

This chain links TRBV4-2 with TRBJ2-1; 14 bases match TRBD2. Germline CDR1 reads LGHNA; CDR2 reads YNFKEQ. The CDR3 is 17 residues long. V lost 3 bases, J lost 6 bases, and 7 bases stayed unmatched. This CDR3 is CASSQGGLAGASNEQFF. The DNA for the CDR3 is TGTGCCAGCAGCCAGGGGGGACTAGCGGGAGCATCCAATGAGCAGTTCTTC.

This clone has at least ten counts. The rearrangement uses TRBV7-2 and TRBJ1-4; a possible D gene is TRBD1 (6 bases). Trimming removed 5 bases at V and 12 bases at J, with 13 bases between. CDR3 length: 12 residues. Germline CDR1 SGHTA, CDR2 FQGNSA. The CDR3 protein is CASSETGLQLFF. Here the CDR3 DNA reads TGTGCCAGCAGCGAGACAGGTTTACAACTGTTTTTT.

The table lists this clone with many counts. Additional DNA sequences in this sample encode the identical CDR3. CDR3 nucleotides: TGTGCCTGGACTAGGACGGTGAACACTGAAGCTTTCTTT. As protein: CAWTRTVNTEAFF. The chain joins TRBV30 to TRBJ1-1; D is uncertain. The V and J ends lost 4 bases and 0 bases respectively, with 9 bases between them. The CDR3 is 13 amino acids. The germline gives CDR1 GTSNPN, CDR2 SVGIG (reference sequence).

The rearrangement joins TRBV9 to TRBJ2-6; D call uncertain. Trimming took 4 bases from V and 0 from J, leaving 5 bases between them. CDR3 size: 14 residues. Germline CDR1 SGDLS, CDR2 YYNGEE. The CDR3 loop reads CASSLVSGANVLTF. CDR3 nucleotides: TGTGCCAGCAGCCTCGTCTCTGGGGCCAACGTCCTGACTTTC.

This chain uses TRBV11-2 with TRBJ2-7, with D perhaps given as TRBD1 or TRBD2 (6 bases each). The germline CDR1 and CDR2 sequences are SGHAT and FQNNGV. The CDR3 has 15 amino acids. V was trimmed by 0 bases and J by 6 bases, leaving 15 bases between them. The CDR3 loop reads CASSLDGGAGVEQYF. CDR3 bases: TGTGCCAGCAGCTTAGACGGGGGAGCAGGGGTCGAGCAGTACTTC.

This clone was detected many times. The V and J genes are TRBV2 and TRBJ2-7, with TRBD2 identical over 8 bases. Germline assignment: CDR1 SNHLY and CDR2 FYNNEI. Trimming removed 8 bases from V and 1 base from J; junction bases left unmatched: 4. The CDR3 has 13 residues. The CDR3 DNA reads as TGTGCCAGCTCGAGACTAGCGTCCTACGAGCAGTACTTC. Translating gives CASSRLASYEQYF.

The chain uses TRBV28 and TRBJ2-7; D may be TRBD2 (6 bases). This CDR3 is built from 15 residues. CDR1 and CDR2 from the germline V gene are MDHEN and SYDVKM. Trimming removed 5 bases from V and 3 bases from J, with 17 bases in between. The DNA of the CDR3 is TGTGCCAGCAGTCCATCTAGCGCCCAAGGCTACGAGCAGTACTTC. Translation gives CASSPSSAQGYEQYF. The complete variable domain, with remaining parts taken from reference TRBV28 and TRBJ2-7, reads DVKVTQSSRYLVKRTGEKVFLECVQDMDHENMFWYRQDPGLGLRLIYFSYDVKMKEKGDIPEGYSVSREKKERFSLILESASTNQTSMYLCASSPSSAQGYEQYFGPGTRLTVT.

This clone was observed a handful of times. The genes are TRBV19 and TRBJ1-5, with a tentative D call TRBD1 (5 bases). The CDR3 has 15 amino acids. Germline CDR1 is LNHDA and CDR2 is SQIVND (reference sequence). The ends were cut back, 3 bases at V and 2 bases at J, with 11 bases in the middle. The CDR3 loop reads CASSIQGTGNQPQHF. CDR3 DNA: TGTGCCAGTAGTATCCAGGGAACGGGCAATCAGCCCCAGCATTTT. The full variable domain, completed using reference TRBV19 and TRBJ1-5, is DGGITQSPKYLFRKEGQNVTLSCEQNLNHDAMYWYRQDPGQGLRLIYYSQIVNDFQKGDIAEGYSVSREKKESFPLTVTSAQKNPTAFYLCASSIQGTGNQPQHFGDGTRLSIL.

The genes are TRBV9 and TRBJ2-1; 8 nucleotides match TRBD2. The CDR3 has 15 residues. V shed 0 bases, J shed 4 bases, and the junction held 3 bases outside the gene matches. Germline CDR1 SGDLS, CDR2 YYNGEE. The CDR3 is CASSVAGLDYNEQFF. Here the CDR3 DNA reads TGTGCCAGCAGCGTAGCGGGACTAGATTACAATGAGCAGTTCTTC.

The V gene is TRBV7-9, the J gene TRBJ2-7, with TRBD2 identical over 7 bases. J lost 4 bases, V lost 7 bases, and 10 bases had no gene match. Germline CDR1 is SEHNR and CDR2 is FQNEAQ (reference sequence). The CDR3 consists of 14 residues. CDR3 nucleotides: TGTGCCAGCACCTCCCGGGACTACACGTACGAGCAGTACTTC. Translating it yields CASTSRDYTYEQYF.

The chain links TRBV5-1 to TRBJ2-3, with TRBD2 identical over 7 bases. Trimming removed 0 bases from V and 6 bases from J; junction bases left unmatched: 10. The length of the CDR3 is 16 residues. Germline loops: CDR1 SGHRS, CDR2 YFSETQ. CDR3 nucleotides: TGCGCCAGCAGCTTGGGACTAGCCGGGGTTAGGGATACGCAGTATTTT. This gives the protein CASSLGLAGVRDTQYF.

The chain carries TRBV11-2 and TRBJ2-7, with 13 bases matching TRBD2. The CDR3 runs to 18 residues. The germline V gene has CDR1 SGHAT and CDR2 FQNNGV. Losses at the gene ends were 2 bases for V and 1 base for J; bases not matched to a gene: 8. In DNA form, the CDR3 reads TGTGCCAGCAGCTTATCTCGCCGGACTAGCGGGAGTTCCTACGAGCAGTACTTC. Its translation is CASSLSRRTSGSSYEQYF.